These 16 T cell receptor beta chains were all obtained from the same sample, sequenced in a study of shared clonotypes between healthy human individuals. Produced via immunoSEQ multiplex PCR; TCRdb's table is partial and in-frame only. The table lists about 2.3 million clones, approximately 90% of them singletons. Sequencing used naive CD4+ T cells from PBMCs. Subset here: CD45RA+ positively selected. Source of these receptors: a man aged 18 to 29 in good health. Some clones in this sample may be carry-over from other donors' samples.

The chain couples TRBV19 to TRBJ2-1; 11 nucleotides align to TRBD2. This CDR3 has 17 residues. V trimming: 3 bases; J trimming: 7 bases; junction bases outside the gene matches: 11. Germline loops: CDR1 LNHDA, CDR2 SQIVND (reference sequence). The DNA for the CDR3 is TGTGCCAGTAGTATGGGGCTAGCGGGAGGACCTTTGAATGAGCAGTTCTTC. Encoded protein: CASSMGLAGGPLNEQFF.

This rearrangement joins TRBV7-9 to TRBJ1-1, with TRBD1 as a possible D gene (5 bases). This CDR3 is built from 13 residues. V lost 1 base and J lost 8, with 11 bases in between. Per germline, CDR1 SEHNR and CDR2 FQNEAQ (reference sequence). In nucleotides, the CDR3 is TGTGCCAGCAGCTTAGAGAGGGGTTTAGAAGCTTTCTTT. This gives the protein CASSLERGLEAFF.

The chain joins TRBV28 to TRBJ2-7; no definite D call. The CDR3 length is 16 residues. V was shortened by 7 bases and J by 3 bases, with 22 bases between the two germline ends. Germline V gene data show CDR1 as MDHEN and CDR2 as SYDVKM. The CDR3 DNA is TGTGCCAGCACCACACCTGGGCCCGAGAGTCTCTACGAGCAGTACTTC. Protein product: CASTTPGPESLYEQYF.

The chain employs TRBV18 and TRBJ2-7; 7 bases fit TRBD1. The germline gives CDR1 KGHSH, CDR2 LQKENI. The V segment lost 3 bases and the J segment 6 bases; nucleotides outside the gene matches: 11. The CDR3 runs 15 residues. CDR3 region: CASSPTPGQSGEQYF. CDR3 nucleotide sequence: TGTGCCAGCTCACCCACCCCGGGACAGTCCGGCGAGCAGTACTTC.

The chain links TRBV2 to TRBJ1-5; D unresolved. CDR3 size: 15 residues. Looked up from germline, CDR1 is SNHLY and CDR2 is FYNNEI. V was cut by 3 bases and J by 3 bases, with 12 bases left in between. DNA of the CDR3: TGTGCCAGCAGTGACCCGCCTTACCACAATCAGCCCCAGCATTTT. It specifies CASSDPPYHNQPQHF.

V gene TRBV7-9 combines with J gene TRBJ2-1; D remains unclear. Germline loops: CDR1 SEHNR, CDR2 FQNEAQ (reference sequence). This CDR3 comprises 12 residues. Between the trimmed V and J ends, which lost 5 bases and 7 bases, there was a span of 9 bases. CDR3 nucleotides: TGTGCCAGCAGCGCTCGATTAAATGAGCAGTTCTTC. It is translated as CASSARLNEQFF.

The chain couples TRBV19 to TRBJ2-2, with 9 bases that match TRBD1. Per germline, CDR1 LNHDA and CDR2 SQIVND (reference sequence). V trimming: 5 bases; J trimming: 8 bases; junction bases outside the gene matches: 12. The length of the CDR3 is 16 residues. In nucleotides, the CDR3 is TGTGCCAGTAGTGTCCGGGACAGGGCTCCGGTGGGGGAGCTGTTTTTT. Encoded protein: CASSVRDRAPVGELFF.

The chain is built from TRBV11-2 and TRBJ2-7; 13 positions match TRBD2. Germline V gives CDR1 SGHAT, CDR2 FQNNGV. The V and J ends lost 6 bases and 4 bases, in that order; junction bases with no gene match: 6. The length of the CDR3 is 15 residues. The CDR3 sequence is CASRPTSGRSYEQYF. The CDR3 DNA follows: TGTGCCAGCAGGCCGACTAGCGGGAGGTCTTACGAGCAGTACTTC.

CDR3 in amino acids: CASSFGVTSTDTQYF. The DNA of the CDR3 is TGTGCCAGCAGTTTCGGAGTAACTAGCACAGATACGCAGTATTTT. The genes are TRBV28 and TRBJ2-3; D gene uncertain. The CDR3 contains 15 residues. V was trimmed by 3 bases and J by 0 bases, leaving 10 bases between them. Looked up from germline, CDR1 is MDHEN and CDR2 is SYDVKM.

The chain recombines TRBV7-9 with TRBJ1-6; 8 bases line up with TRBD1. The V segment lost 5 bases and the J segment 9 bases; nucleotides outside the gene matches: 6. The germline V gene encodes CDR1 SEHNR and CDR2 FQNEAQ (reference sequence). The CDR3 extends over 14 amino acids. This CDR3 is CASSLTGGTSPLHF. DNA for the CDR3: TGTGCCAGCAGCCTAACAGGGGGTACTTCACCCCTCCACTTT.

The chain is built from TRBV5-3 and TRBJ2-1, with 7 nucleotides matching TRBD1. TRBV5-3 is classed as an ORF, of uncertain function. This CDR3 is built from 14 residues. Trimming at V came to 1 base and at J to 5 bases, leaving 3 bases not matched to a gene. The CDR3: CARSLRQGDNEQFF. CDR3 DNA: TGTGCCAGAAGCTTGAGGCAGGGGGACAATGAGCAGTTCTTC.

The chain links TRBV7-2 to TRBJ1-2; D might be TRBD1 (6 bases). CDR1 SGHTA and CDR2 FQGNSA come from the germline V gene. Trimming shortened V by 0 bases and J by 6 bases, and 20 bases separated the two germline ends. This CDR3 has 17 amino acids. Here the CDR3 reads CASSLAGQGLFIHGYTF. In nucleotides, the CDR3 is TGTGCCAGCAGCTTAGCCGGTCAGGGGCTATTTATCCATGGCTACACCTTC.

The V call is TRBV11-2, the J call TRBJ2-7; TRBD2 agrees at 11 bases. With V trimmed by 1 base and J by 6 bases, 11 bases remained unmatched. CDR3 size: 17 residues. Germline V gives CDR1 SGHAT, CDR2 FQNNGV. CDR3 in amino acids: CASSLALTSGMNVEQYF. CDR3 nucleotide sequence: TGTGCCAGCAGCTTAGCTTTGACTAGCGGGATGAACGTCGAGCAGTACTTC.

The rearrangement joins TRBV28 to TRBJ1-2; TRBD1 is a possible D gene (5 bases). Germline V CDR1 and CDR2: MDHEN, SYDVKM. CDR3 length: 15 residues. V was pared by 7 bases and J by 4 bases, with 19 bases between. In DNA, the CDR3 is TGTGCCAGCAAAAAACCTAGCAGGGTCCTCTATGGCTACACCTTC. Amino acid sequence: CASKKPSRVLYGYTF.

V and J are TRBV7-8 and TRBJ2-7; 11 bases match TRBD2. Germline trimming cut 5 bases from V and 4 bases from J; bases unmatched to any gene: 13. Germline loops: CDR1 SGHVS, CDR2 FQNEAQ. The CDR3 is made up of 17 amino acids. The CDR3 bases are TGTGCCAGCAGCCCCCGAAGACTAGCGGGGTTGGTATACGAGCAGTACTTC. This encodes CASSPRRLAGLVYEQYF.

The chain recombines TRBV30 with TRBJ2-7; 13 bases are shared with TRBD2. CDR1 GTSNPN and CDR2 SVGIG come from the germline V gene (reference sequence). V lost 2 bases and J lost 4; bases outside the gene matches: 2. This CDR3 is built from 14 residues. CDR3 residues: CAWSLTSGRYEQYF. The CDR3 DNA reads as TGTGCCTGGAGTTTGACTAGCGGGAGGTACGAGCAGTACTTC.